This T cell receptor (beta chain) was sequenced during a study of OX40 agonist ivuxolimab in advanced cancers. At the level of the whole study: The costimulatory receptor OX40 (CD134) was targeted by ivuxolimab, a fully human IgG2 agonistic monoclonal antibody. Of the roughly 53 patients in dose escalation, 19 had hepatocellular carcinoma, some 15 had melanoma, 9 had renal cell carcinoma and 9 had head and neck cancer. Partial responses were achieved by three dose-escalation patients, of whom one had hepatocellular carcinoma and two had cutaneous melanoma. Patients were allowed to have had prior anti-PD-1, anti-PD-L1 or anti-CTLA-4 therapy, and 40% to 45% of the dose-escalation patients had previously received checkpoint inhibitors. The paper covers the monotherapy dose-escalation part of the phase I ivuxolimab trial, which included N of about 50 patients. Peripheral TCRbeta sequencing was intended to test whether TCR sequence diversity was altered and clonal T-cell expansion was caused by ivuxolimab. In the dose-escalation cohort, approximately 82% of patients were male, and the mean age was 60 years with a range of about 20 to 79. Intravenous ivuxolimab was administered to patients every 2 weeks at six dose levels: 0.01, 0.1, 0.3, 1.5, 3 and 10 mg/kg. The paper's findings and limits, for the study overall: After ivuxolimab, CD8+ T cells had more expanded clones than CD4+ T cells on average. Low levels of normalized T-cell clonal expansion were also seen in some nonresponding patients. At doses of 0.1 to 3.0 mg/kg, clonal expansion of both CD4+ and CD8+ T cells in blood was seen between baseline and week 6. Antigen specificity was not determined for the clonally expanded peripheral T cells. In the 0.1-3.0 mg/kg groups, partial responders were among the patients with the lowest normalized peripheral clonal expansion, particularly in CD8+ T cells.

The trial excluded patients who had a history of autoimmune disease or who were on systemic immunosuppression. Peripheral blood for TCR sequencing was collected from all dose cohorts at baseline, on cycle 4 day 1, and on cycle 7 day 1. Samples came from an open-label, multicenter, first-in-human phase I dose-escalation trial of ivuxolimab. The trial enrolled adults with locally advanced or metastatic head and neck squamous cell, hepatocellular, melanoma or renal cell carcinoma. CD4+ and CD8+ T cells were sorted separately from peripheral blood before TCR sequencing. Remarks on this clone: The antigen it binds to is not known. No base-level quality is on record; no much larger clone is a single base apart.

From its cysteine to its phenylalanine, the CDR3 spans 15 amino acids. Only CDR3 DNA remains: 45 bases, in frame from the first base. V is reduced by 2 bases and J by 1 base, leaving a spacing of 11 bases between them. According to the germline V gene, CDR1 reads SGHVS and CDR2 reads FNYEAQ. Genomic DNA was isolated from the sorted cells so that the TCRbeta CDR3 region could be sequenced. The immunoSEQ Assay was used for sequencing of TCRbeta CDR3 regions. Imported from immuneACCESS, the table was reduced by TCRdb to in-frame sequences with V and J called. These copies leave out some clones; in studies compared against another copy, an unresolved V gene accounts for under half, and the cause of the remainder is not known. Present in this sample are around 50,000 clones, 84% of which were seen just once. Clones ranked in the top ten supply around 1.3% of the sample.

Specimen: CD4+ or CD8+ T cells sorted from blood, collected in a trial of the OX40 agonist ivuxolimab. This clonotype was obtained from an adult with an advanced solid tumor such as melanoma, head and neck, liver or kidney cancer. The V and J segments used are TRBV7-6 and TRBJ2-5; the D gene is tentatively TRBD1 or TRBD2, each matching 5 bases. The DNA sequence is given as TGTGCCAGCAGCTTAAGCCGGGACGCCCAAGAGACCCAGTACTTC. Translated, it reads CASSLSRDAQETQYF.